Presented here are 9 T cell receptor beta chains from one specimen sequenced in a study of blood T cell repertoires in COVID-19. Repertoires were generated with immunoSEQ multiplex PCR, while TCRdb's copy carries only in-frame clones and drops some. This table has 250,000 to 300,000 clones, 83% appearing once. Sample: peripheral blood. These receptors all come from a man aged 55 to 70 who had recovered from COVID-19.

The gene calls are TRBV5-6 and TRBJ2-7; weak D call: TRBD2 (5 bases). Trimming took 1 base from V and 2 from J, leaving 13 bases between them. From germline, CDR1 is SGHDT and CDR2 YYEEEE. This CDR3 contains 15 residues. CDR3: CASSLISGNAYEQYF. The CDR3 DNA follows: TGTGCCAGCAGCTTGATTTCGGGGAACGCCTACGAGCAGTACTTC. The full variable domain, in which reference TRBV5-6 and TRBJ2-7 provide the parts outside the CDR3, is DAGVTQSPTHLIKTRGQQVTLRCSPKSGHDTVSWYQQALGQGPQFIFQYYEEEERQRGNFPDRFSGHQFPNYSSELNVNALLLGDSALYLCASSLISGNAYEQYFGPGTRLTVT.

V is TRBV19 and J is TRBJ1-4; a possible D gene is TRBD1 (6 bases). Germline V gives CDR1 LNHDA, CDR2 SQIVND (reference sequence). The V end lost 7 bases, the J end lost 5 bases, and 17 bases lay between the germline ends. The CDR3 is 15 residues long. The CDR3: CASKPGGRDNEKLFF. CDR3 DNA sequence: TGTGCCAGTAAGCCGGGGGGCAGGGACAATGAAAAACTGTTTTTT.

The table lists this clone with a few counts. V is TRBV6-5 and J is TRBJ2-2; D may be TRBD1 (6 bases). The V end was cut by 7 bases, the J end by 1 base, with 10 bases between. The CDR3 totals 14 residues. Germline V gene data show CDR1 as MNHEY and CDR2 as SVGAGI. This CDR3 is CASIKQGNTGELFF. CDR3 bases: TGTGCCAGCATAAAACAGGGGAACACCGGGGAGCTGTTTTTT.

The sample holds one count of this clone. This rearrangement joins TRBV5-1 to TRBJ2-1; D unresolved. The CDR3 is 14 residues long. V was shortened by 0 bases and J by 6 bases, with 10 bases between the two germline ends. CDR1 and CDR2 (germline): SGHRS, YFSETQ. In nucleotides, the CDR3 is TGCGCCAGCAGCTTGGATGGGCTGGGCAATGAGCAGTTCTTC. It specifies CASSLDGLGNEQFF.

The CDR3 DNA reads TGTGCCAGCAGCGTAGACGGGAGAAATTCACCCCTCCACTTT. As protein: CASSVDGRNSPLHF. The chain has TRBV9 and TRBJ1-6; D ambiguous. The length of the CDR3 is 14 residues. Germline loops: CDR1 SGDLS, CDR2 YYNGEE. V gave up 0 bases and J gave up 7 bases, with 8 bases separating them.

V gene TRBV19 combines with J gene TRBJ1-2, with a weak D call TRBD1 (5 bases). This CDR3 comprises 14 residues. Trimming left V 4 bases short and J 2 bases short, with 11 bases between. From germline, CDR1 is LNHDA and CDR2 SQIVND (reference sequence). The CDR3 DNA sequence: TGTGCCAGTAGTACTTACAGGCAAAACTATGGCTACACCTTC. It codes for CASSTYRQNYGYTF.

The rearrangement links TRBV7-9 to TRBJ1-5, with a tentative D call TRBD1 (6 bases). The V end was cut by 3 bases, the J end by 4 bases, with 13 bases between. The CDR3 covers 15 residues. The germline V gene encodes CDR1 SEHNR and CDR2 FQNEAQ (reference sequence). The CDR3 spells CASSFFGTTNQPQHF. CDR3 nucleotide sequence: TGTGCCAGCAGCTTCTTCGGGACAACAAATCAGCCCCAGCATTTT. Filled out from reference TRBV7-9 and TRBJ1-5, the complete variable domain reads DTGVSQNPRHKITKRGQNVTFRCDPISEHNRLYWYRQTLGQGPEFLTYFQNEAQLEKSRLLSDRFSAERPKGSFSTLEIQRTEQGDSAMYLCASSFFGTTNQPQHFGDGTRLSIL.

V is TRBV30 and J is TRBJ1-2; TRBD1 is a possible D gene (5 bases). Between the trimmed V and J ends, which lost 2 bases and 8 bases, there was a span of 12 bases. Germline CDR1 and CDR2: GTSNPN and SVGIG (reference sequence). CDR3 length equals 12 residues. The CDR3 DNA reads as TGTGCCTGGAGTCTTGGAGCAGGGGGCTACACCTTC. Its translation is CAWSLGAGGYTF.

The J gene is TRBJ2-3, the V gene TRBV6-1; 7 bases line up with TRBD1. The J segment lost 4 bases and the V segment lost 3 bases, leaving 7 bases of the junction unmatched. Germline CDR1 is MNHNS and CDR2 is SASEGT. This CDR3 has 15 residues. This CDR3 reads CASSDGQANPDTQYF. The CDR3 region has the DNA TGTGCCAGCAGTGACGGACAGGCAAACCCAGATACGCAGTATTTT.